The clone carrying this T cell receptor (beta chain) was seen once. The protocol was immunoSEQ multiplex PCR, while the TCRdb copy is restricted to in-frame clones and leaves out a portion. The sample holds about 100,000 clones, approximately 96% seen once. This sample was taken from a study of technical replicates of blood from four donors. This receptor was taken from a human donor in good health. What was sequenced was T cells isolated from PBMCs.

CDR3 nucleotide sequence: TGCGCCAGCAGCATTACAGGGTCAGTCGAGCAGTACTTC. Protein: CASSITGSVEQYF. The J gene is TRBJ2-7, the V gene TRBV5-1, with a weak D call TRBD1 (6 bases). Trimming removed 4 bases from V and 6 bases from J, with 14 bases in between. CDR1 is SGHRS, CDR2 YFSETQ, per germline. The CDR3 runs to 13 residues. The whole variable domain, remainder taken from reference TRBV5-1 and TRBJ2-7, is KAGVTQTPRYLIKTRGQQVTLSCSPISGHRSVSWYQQTPGQGLQFLFEYFSETQRNKGNFPGRFSGRQFSNSRSEMNVSTLELGDSALYLCASSITGSVEQYFGPGTRLTVT.